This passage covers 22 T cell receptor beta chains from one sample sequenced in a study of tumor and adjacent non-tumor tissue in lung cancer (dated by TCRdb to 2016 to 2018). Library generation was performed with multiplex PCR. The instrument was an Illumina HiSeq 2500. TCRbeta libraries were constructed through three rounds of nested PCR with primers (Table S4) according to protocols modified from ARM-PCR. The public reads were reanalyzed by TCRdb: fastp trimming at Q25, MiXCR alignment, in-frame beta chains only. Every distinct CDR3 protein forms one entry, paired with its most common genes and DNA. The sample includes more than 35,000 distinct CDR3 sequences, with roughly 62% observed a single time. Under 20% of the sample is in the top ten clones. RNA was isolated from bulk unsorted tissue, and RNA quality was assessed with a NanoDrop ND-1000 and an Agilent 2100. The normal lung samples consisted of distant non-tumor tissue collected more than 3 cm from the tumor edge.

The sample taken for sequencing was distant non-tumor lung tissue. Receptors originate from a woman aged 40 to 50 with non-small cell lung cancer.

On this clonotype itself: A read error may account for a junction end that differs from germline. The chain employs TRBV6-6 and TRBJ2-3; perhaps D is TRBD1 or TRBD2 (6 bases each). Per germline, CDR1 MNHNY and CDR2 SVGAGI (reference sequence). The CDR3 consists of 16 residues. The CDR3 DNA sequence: TGTCCCAGCACCCACCGGGGGCGCCTTAACACAGATACGCAGTATTTT. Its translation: CPSTHRGRLNTDTQYF.

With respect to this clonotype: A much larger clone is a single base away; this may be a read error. The CDR3 DNA sequence: TGCGCCAGCAACTTGGGCGCTAGCGGGGGGGCCTACGAGCAGTACTTC. Translation gives CASNLGASGGAYEQYF. The gene calls are TRBV5-1 and TRBJ2-7; 12 positions agree with TRBD2. CDR3 length: 16 residues. In germline, CDR1 is SGHRS, CDR2 YFSETQ. Looking up the rest from reference TRBV5-1 and TRBJ2-7 gives the full variable domain: KAGVTQTPRYLIKTRGQQVTLSCSPISGHRSVSWYQQTPGQGLQFLFEYFSETQRNKGNFPGRFSGRQFSNSRSEMNVSTLELGDSALYLCASNLGASGGAYEQYFGPGTRLTVT.

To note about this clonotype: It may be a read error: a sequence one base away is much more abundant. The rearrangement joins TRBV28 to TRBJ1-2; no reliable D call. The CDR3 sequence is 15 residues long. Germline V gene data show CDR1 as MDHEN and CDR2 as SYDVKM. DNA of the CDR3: TGTACCAGCAGTTTAGGAACATGGACTAACTATGGCTACACCTTC. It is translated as CTSSLGTWTNYGYTF.

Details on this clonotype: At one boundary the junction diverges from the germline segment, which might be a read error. CDR3: CASRLAGLLTDTQYF. As DNA, the CDR3 is TGTGCCAGCAGACTAGCGGGATTGCTCACAGATACACAGTATTTT. The rearrangement uses TRBV11-2 and TRBJ2-3; the match to TRBD2 covers 10 bases. The CDR3 spans 15 residues. The germline gives CDR1 SGHAT, CDR2 FQNNGV.

CDR3 region: CASSRRPPGTESINTEAFF. The CDR3 DNA follows: TGCGCCAGCAGCCGAAGACCCCCGGGGACCGAGTCTATAAACACTGAAGCTTTCTTT. The chain is built from TRBV4-1 and TRBJ1-1; possible D gene TRBD1, 5 bases. V lost 4 bases and J 2 bases, leaving 26 bases between the germline ends. The CDR3 totals 19 residues. Looked up from germline, CDR1 is MGHRA and CDR2 is YSYEKL.

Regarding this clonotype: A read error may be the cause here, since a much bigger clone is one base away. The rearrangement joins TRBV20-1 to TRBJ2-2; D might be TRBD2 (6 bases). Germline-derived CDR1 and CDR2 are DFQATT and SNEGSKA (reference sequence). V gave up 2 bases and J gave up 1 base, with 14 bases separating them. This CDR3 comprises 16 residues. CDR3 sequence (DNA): TGCAGTGCTAGAAAAATACTAGCTGGGAACACCGGGGAGCTGTTTTTT. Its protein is CSARKILAGNTGELFF.

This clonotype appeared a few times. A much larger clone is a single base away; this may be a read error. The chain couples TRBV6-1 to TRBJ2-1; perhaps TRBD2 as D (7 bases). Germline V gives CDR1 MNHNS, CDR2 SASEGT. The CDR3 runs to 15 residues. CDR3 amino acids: CASSGGGHSYNEQSF. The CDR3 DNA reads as TGTGCCAGCAGTGGGGGGGGGCACTCCTACAATGAGCAGTCCTTC.

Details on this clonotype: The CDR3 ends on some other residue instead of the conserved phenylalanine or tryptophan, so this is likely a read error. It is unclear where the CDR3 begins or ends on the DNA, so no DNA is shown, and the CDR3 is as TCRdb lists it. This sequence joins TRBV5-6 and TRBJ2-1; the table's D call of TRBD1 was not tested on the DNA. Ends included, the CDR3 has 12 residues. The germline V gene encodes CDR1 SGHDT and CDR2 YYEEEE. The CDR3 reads CASSPNRDREFY.

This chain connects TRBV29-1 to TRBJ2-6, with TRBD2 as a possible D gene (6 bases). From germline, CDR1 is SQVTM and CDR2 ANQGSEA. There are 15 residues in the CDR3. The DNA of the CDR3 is TGCAATGTTGACTCCGGGGGCTCTGGGGCCAACGTCCTGACTTTC. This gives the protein CNVDSGGSGANVLTF.

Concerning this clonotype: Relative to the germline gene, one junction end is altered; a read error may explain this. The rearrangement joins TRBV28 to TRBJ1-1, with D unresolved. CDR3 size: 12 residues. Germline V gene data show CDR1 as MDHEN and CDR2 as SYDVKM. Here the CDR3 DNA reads TGTGCCAACTGGGCGGTGAACACTGGAGCTTTCTTT. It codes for CANWAVNTGAFF.

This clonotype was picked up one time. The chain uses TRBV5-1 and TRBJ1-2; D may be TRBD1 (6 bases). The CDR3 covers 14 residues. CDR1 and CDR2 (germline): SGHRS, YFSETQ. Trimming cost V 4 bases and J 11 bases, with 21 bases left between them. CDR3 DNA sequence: TGCGCCAGCAGCCCTAGAGGGACACCGGACGCTTACACCTTC. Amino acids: CASSPRGTPDAYTF.

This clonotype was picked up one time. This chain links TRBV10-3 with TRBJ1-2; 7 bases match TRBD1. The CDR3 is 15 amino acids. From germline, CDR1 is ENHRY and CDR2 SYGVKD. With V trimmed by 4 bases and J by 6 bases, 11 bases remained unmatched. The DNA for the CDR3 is TGTGCCATCAGTGTCAAAGGACAGGCTGCGGATGGCTACACCTTC. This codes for CAISVKGQAADGYTF.

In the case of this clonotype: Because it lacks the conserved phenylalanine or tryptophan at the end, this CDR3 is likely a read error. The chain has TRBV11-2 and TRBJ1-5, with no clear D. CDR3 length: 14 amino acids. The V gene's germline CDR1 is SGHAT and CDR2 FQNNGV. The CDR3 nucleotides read TGTGCCAGCAGTTTAGATGGTTCCCGTCAGCCTCAGCATTAT. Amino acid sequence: CASSLDGSRQPQHY.

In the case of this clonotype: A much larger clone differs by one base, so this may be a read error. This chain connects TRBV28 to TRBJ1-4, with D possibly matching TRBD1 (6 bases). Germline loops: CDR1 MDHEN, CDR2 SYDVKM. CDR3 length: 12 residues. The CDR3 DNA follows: TGTGTCAGCAGTTTACAGGGAGGAAAACTGTTTTTT. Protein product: CVSSLQGGKLFF. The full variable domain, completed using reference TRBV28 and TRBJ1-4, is DVKVTQSSRYLVKRTGEKVFLECVQDMDHENMFWYRQDPGLGLRLIYFSYDVKMKEKGDIPEGYSVSREKKERFSLILESASTNQTSMYLCVSSLQGGKLFFGSGTQLSVL.

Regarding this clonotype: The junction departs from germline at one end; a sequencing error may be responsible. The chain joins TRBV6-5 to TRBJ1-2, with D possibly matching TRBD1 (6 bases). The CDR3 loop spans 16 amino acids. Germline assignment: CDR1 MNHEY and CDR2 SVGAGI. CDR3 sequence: CASSYDISGTSHGHTF. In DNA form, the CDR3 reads TGTGCCAGCAGTTACGACATCTCCGGGACATCACATGGCCACACCTTC.

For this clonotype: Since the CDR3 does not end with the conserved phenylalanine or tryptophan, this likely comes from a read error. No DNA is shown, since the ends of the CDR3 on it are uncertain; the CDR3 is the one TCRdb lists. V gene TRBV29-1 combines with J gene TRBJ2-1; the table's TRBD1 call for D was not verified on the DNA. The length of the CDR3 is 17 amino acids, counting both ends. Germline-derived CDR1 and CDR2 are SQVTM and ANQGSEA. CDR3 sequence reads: CNVEPTPRQGGRNEQSI.

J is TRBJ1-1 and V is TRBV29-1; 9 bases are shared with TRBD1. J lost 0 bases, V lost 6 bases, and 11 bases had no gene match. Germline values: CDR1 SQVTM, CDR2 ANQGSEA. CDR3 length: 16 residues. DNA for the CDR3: TGCAGCGTGAGGGACAGGGCCCTGAGTATGAACACTGAAGCTTTCTTT. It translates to CSVRDRALSMNTEAFF.

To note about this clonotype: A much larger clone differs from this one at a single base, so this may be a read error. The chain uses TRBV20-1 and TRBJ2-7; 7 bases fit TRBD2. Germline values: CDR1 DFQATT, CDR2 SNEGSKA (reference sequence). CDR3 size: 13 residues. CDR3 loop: CSPVGEGTYEQYF. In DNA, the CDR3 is TGCAGCCCGGTGGGGGAGGGCACCTACGAGCAGTACTTC.

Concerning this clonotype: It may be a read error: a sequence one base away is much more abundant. CDR3: CASSRDMGRASGANVLTF. Here the CDR3 DNA reads TGTGCCAGCAGTCGAGACATGGGGAGAGCCTCTGGGGCCAACGTCCTGACTTTC. The chain employs TRBV28 and TRBJ2-6, with a possible D match to TRBD2 (5 bases). CDR3 length: 18 amino acids. CDR1 MDHEN and CDR2 SYDVKM come from the germline V gene. V lost 5 bases and J lost 0, with 17 bases in between.

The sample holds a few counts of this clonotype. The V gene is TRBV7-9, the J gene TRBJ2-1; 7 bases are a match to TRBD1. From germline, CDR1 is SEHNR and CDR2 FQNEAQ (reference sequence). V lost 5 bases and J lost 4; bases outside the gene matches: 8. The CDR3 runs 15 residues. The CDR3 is CASSMTGSGYNEQFF. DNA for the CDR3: TGTGCCAGCAGCATGACAGGGTCTGGATACAATGAGCAGTTCTTC.

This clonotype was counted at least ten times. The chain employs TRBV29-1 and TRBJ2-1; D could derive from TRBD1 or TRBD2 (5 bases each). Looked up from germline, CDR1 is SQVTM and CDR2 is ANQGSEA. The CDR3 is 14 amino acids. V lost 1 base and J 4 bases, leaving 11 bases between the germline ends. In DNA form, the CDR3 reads TGCAGCGTTGAAGGGTCCTGGGGGTACAATGAGCAGTTCTTC. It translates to CSVEGSWGYNEQFF.

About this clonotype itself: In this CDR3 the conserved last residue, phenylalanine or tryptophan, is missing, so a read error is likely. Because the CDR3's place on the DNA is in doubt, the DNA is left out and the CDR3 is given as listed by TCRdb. This CDR3 is CASSWGNIKYS. J is TRBJ2-4 and V is TRBV11-2; the table's D call TRBD1 went unverified against the DNA. Termini included, the CDR3 measures 11 amino acids. Germline lookup yields CDR1 SGHAT and CDR2 FQNNGV.